A selection of T cell receptor beta chains follows, all from one sample in a study of T-cell reconstitution after alpha-beta-depleted transplantation in children. TCRdb redid the calling of the PCR reads with MiXCR, one entry per CDR3 protein. The table includes around 250,000 distinct CDR3 sequences, roughly 9.5% detected once. The starting material was PBMCs from the stem cell graft donor, obtained from the stem cell graft. Receptors originate from a human donor who donated a stem cell graft to a child with SCID. Each CDR3 is given with its conserved first and last residue. The D gene is left open where the match is weak. For some rows the clone size is stated as once, few or many, or as a class when expanded; others skip it.

j_gene | v_gene | abundance | d_gene | len | CDR3nt | CDR3aa
TRBJ2-3 | TRBV7-2 | NA | TRBD2 | 16 | TGTGCCAGCAGCTTAGGCGGGGGGCGGCCCACAGATACGCAGTATTTT | CASSLGGGRPTDTQYF
TRBJ1-1 | TRBV5-1 | many | NA | 15 | TGCGCCAGCAGCTTGGTTGCGGGGTTGAACACTGAAGCTTTCTTT | CASSLVAGLNTEAFF
TRBJ1-1 | TRBV20-1 | few | TRBD1 | 14 | TGCAGTGCTCCCGACAGGGGGAGGACCACTGAAGCTTTCTTT | CSAPDRGRTTEAFF
TRBJ2-5 | TRBV6-1 | few | TRBD2 | 16 | TGTGCCAGCAGTGACGGGACTAGCGGGCGCCAAGAGACCCAGTACTTC | CASSDGTSGRQETQYF
TRBJ2-2 | TRBV2 | many | NA | 15 | TGTGCCAGCAGGCGATCGAACGCGAACACCGGGGAGCTGTTTTTT | CASRRSNANTGELFF
TRBJ2-7 | TRBV10-3 | NA | NA | 14 | TGTGCCATCAGTGACCACAGGGTTTCCTACGAGCAGTACTTC | CAISDHRVSYEQYF
TRBJ2-5 | TRBV19 | NA | NA | 15 | TGTGCCAGTGAGTTGAGCCTGGGGTACCAAGAGACCCAGTACTTC | CASELSLGYQETQYF
TRBJ2-1 | TRBV20-1 | few | NA | 13 | TGCAGTGCTAGCCGACGCAACCACAATGAGCAGTTCTTC | CSASRRNHNEQFF
TRBJ2-7 | TRBV7-6 | NA | TRBD1 | 13 | TGTGCCAGCAGCTCTCCCGGACAGGGCGAGCAGTACTTC | CASSSPGQGEQYF
TRBJ2-1 | TRBV12-3/TRBV12-4 | NA | TRBD2 | 15 | TGTGCCAGCAGAACCGGGACTAGCGGGTTGAATGAGCAGTTCTTC | CASRTGTSGLNEQFF
TRBJ2-7 | TRBV6-2/TRBV6-3 | many | NA | 14 | TGTGCCAGCAGTTACGGCCAGGATGGGAGCGAGCAGTACTTC | CASSYGQDGSEQYF
TRBJ2-1 | TRBV5-1 | NA | TRBD1 | 15 | TGCGCCAGCAGCTTGAGACAGGGGAGTATCAATGAGCAGTTCTTC | CASSLRQGSINEQFF
TRBJ2-7 | TRBV7-8 | NA | TRBD2 | 16 | TGTGCCAGCAGGAAAGGACTAGCGGGGAATAGCTACGAGCAGTACTTC | CASRKGLAGNSYEQYF
TRBJ2-2 | TRBV3-1 | few | TRBD2 | 16 | TGTGCCAGCAGCCAAGCTAGCGGGGGGGCCGGCGGGGAGCTGTTTTTT | CASSQASGGAGGELFF
TRBJ2-5 | TRBV10-3 | few | TRBD1 | 14 | TGTGCCATCAGGAACGGGACAGCCCAAGAGACCCAGTACTTC | CAIRNGTAQETQYF
TRBJ2-7 | TRBV20-1 | NA | NA | 14 | TGCAGTGCTAGAGAAGGGACGGCCACCTACGAGCAGTACTTC | CSAREGTATYEQYF
TRBJ1-6 | TRBV27 | many | TRBD1 | 14 | TGTGCCAGCAATGGGACAGTAGATAATTCACCCCTCCACTTT | CASNGTVDNSPLHF
TRBJ1-6 | TRBV12-3/TRBV12-4 | NA | NA | 16 | TGTGCCAGCAGTCTCATTCACAACTCCTATAATTCACCCCTCCACTTT | CASSLIHNSYNSPLHF
TRBJ2-7 | TRBV12-3/TRBV12-4 | few | NA | 13 | TGTGCCAGCAGTTTTGGGATACGATGGGAGCAGTACTTC | CASSFGIRWEQYF
TRBJ2-1 | TRBV24-1 | few | TRBD1 | 16 | TGTGCCACCAGTGATGAGGGACAGGGGCGCCGGGATGAGCAGTTCTTC | CATSDEGQGRRDEQFF
TRBJ2-5 | TRBV5-6 | many | NA | 14 | TGTGCCAGCAGCCCGAGGGTGGGTCGAGAGACCCAGTACTTC | CASSPRVGRETQYF
TRBJ2-5 | TRBV4-1 | few | TRBD1 | 15 | TGCGCCAGCAGCCAGTTGACAGGGCGGCAAGAGACCCAGTACTTC | CASSQLTGRQETQYF
TRBJ2-2 | TRBV20-1 | NA | NA | 14 | TGCAGTGCTAGCTGGGGGTTGAACACCGGGGAGCTGTTTTTT | CSASWGLNTGELFF
TRBJ1-1 | TRBV12-3/TRBV12-4 | many | NA | 14 | TGTGCCAGCCTTTCGTTTAAATCGAACACTGAAGCTTTCTTT | CASLSFKSNTEAFF
TRBJ1-1 | TRBV5-1 | NA | NA | 14 | TGCGCCAGCAGCTTGTACGCGGGGAGGACTGAAGCTTTCTTT | CASSLYAGRTEAFF
TRBJ1-1 | TRBV25-1 | NA | NA | 14 | TGTGCCAGCAGAACAGTGGGCCAGAACACTGAAGCTTTCTTT | CASRTVGQNTEAFF
TRBJ1-6 | TRBV20-1 | NA | NA | 15 | TGCAGTGCTAGAGATATTGGCAGGTGGGATTCACCCCTCCACTTT | CSARDIGRWDSPLHF